These 3 T cell receptor beta chains were sequenced from one sample in a study of shared clonotypes between healthy human individuals. Naive CD8 cells comprised CD45RO-negative, CCR7-positively selected cells, excluding terminally differentiated effector memory CD45RA+ cells. Measured with immunoSEQ multiplex PCR; TCRdb has only the in-frame clones, and not every one. The repertoire consists of 1.5 million to 2.5 million clones, with about 95% occurring once and the leading ten covering roughly 1%. The sequencing input was naive CD8+ T cells sorted from blood. The source of these receptors is a man between 18 and 35 years old in good health.

This clone was counted a few times. CDR3 nucleotides: TGTGCCAGTCTGGACAGGGAATCCTACGAGCAGTACTTC. This sequence encodes CASLDRESYEQYF. The chain carries TRBV28 and TRBJ2-7; 8 bases fit TRBD1. V lost 9 bases, J lost 1 base, and 5 bases stayed unmatched. From germline, CDR1 is MDHEN and CDR2 SYDVKM. CDR3 length: 13 residues.

This clone was seen a single time. The same CDR3 arises from other DNA sequences in this sample as well. The genes are TRBV9 and TRBJ1-6; possible D gene TRBD1, 5 bases. Trimming removed 0 bases from V and 8 bases from J, with 9 bases in between. The CDR3 has 14 amino acids. Germline V CDR1 and CDR2: SGDLS, YYNGEE. Here the CDR3 reads CASSVEQGDSPLHF. CDR3 coding DNA: TGTGCCAGCAGCGTAGAGCAGGGTGATTCACCCCTCCACTTT.

The V gene is TRBV19, the J gene TRBJ2-2; 9 nucleotides agree with TRBD2. This CDR3 is 15 amino acids long. Trimming removed 1 base from V and 6 bases from J; junction bases left unmatched: 3. Germline V gene sequence: CDR1 LNHDA, CDR2 SQIVND (reference sequence). The CDR3 DNA is TGTGCCAGTAGTATAGGGCTAGCGGGACCCGGGGAGCTGTTTTTT. Amino acid sequence: CASSIGLAGPGELFF.